A single sample gave rise to the 15 T cell receptor beta chains below, sequenced in a study of blood T cell repertoires in COVID-19. The method was immunoSEQ multiplex PCR; TCRdb's version includes in-frame clones alone and lacks a portion of them. Of 250,000 to 350,000 clones in the sample, approximately 86% were seen once. The sample consisted of peripheral blood. The source of these receptors is a man between 18 and 29 years old with active or convalescent COVID-19.

The chain is built from TRBV7-9 and TRBJ1-2; tentative D call: TRBD1 (5 bases). This CDR3 region has 17 residues. Germline values: CDR1 SEHNR, CDR2 FQNEAQ (reference sequence). V gave up 4 bases and J gave up 3 bases, with 21 bases separating them. The CDR3: CASSSVSDTQVDYGYTF. Written as DNA, the CDR3 is TGTGCCAGCAGCTCTGTTTCGGACACTCAGGTGGACTATGGCTACACCTTC.

The CDR3 protein is CATSDGLAGVYGELFF. CDR3 DNA: TGTGCCACCAGTGACGGACTAGCGGGAGTGTATGGGGAGCTGTTTTTT. The chain couples TRBV24-1 to TRBJ2-2; TRBD2 matches at 13 bases. Germline-derived CDR1 and CDR2 are KGHDR and SFDVKD. The trim removed 4 bases at V and 8 bases at J, leaving 6 bases unmatched. This CDR3 region has 16 residues.

CDR3 protein: CASSEGRPRNRGSPLHF. CDR3 bases: TGTGCCAGCAGTGAAGGGCGGCCGAGGAATCGAGGATCACCCCTCCACTTT. The J gene is TRBJ1-6, the V gene TRBV6-1; the D is unclear. V was trimmed by 1 base and J by 10 bases, leaving 20 bases between them. CDR1 is MNHNS and CDR2 is SASEGT in the germline V gene. The CDR3 has 17 amino acids.

The chain combines TRBV6-6 with TRBJ1-4; a weak D match, TRBD1 (5 bases). Germline values: CDR1 MNHNY, CDR2 SVGAGI (reference sequence). V lost 8 bases and J lost 8, with 24 bases in between. This CDR3 spans 16 amino acids. For the CDR3, the DNA is TGTGCCAGCTCCCCTGGTCCTGACAGCCAAGGGGAAAAACTGTTTTTT. Translated: CASSPGPDSQGEKLFF.

CDR3 sequence reads: CASSRTGGTDTQYF. DNA for the CDR3: TGCGCCAGCAGCCGGACAGGGGGGACAGATACGCAGTATTTT. The chain has TRBV4-1 and TRBJ2-3; TRBD1 matches 10 bases. The CDR3 extends over 14 amino acids. V gave up 4 bases and J gave up 3 bases; unmatched junction bases: 1. Germline CDR1 reads MGHRA; CDR2 reads YSYEKL.

The chain recombines TRBV4-1 with TRBJ1-1; TRBD1 matches at 7 bases. In germline, CDR1 is MGHRA, CDR2 YSYEKL. The ends lost 0 bases at V and 3 bases at J; junction bases unmatched: 4. This CDR3 spans 15 amino acids. CDR3 nucleotides: TGCGCCAGCAGCCAAGAGGGCAGGGGGGACACTGAAGCTTTCTTT. Its protein is CASSQEGRGDTEAFF.

This CDR3 reads CASNPSGSSTDTQYF. CDR3 in DNA: TGTGCCAGCAACCCTAGCGGATCTAGCACAGATACGCAGTATTTT. The chain carries TRBV28 and TRBJ2-3; 7 positions agree with TRBD2. The J segment lost 0 bases and the V segment lost 7 bases, leaving 7 bases of the junction unmatched. The CDR3 covers 15 residues. The germline V gene has CDR1 MDHEN and CDR2 SYDVKM.

The genes are TRBV28 and TRBJ1-5; 10 bases line up with TRBD1. After removal of 5 bases from V and 2 bases from J, the junction contained 6 bases not matched to a gene. Looked up from germline, CDR1 is MDHEN and CDR2 is SYDVKM. CDR3 length equals 16 residues. CDR3 region: CASSTGTGDRNQPQHF. Here the CDR3 DNA reads TGTGCCAGCAGTACCGGGACAGGGGATCGCAATCAGCCCCAGCATTTT.

The V call is TRBV18, the J call TRBJ2-5; TRBD1 matches at 9 bases. Germline V CDR1 and CDR2: KGHSH, LQKENI. The CDR3 loop spans 16 amino acids. J was trimmed by 3 bases and V by 3 bases; bases with no gene match: 8. The CDR3 DNA follows: TGTGCCAGCTCACCCCTAAGGACAGGGGAGAAAGAGACCCAGTACTTC. Its protein product is CASSPLRTGEKETQYF.

This sequence joins TRBV2 and TRBJ2-3; D is unclear. This CDR3 comprises 12 residues. CDR1 is SNHLY and CDR2 is FYNNEI in the germline V gene. Trimming shortened V by 6 bases and J by 2 bases, and 6 bases separated the two germline ends. CDR3 protein: CASREYTDTQYF. The CDR3 DNA reads TGTGCCAGCAGGGAATACACAGATACGCAGTATTTT.

J is TRBJ1-2 and V is TRBV28; 9 nucleotides agree with TRBD1. The CDR3 sequence is 17 residues long. CDR1 MDHEN and CDR2 SYDVKM come from the germline V gene. J was trimmed by 4 bases and V by 4 bases; bases with no gene match: 13. CDR3 sequence reads: CASSSAGTGRLSYGYTF. The CDR3 DNA reads TGTGCCAGCAGTTCGGCCGGGACAGGGAGGCTAAGCTATGGCTACACCTTC.

The rearrangement links TRBV6-5 to TRBJ2-7; 9 bases map to TRBD1. Unmatched junction bases numbered 2, after V lost 6 bases and J lost 2 bases. Germline V gives CDR1 MNHEY, CDR2 SVGAGI. The CDR3 has 13 amino acids. DNA for the CDR3: TGTGCCAGCAGCCGGGACAGGGCCTACGAGCAGTACTTC. Translation: CASSRDRAYEQYF.

The chain joins TRBV28 to TRBJ1-2; D is unresolved. The V end lost 4 bases, the J end lost 2 bases, and 14 bases lay between the germline ends. CDR1 and CDR2 (germline): MDHEN, SYDVKM. CDR3 size: 15 residues. The DNA for the CDR3 is TGTGCCAGCAGTTCCCCCCCGACACGAAACTATGGCTACACCTTC. It translates to CASSSPPTRNYGYTF.

The chain employs TRBV6-4 and TRBJ2-2; 8 nucleotides match TRBD2. The CDR3 extends over 14 amino acids. CDR1 and CDR2 (germline): MRHNA, SNTAGT. J lost 5 bases, V lost 7 bases, and 6 bases had no gene match. The CDR3 DNA reads as TGTGCCAGCAAAGAAGCGGGAGATACCGGGGAGCTGTTTTTT. It is translated as CASKEAGDTGELFF.

The V gene is TRBV9, the J gene TRBJ1-6; D gene uncertain. Germline V lookup: CDR1 SGDLS, CDR2 YYNGEE. This CDR3 comprises 17 residues. The germline V and J ends were trimmed by 4 bases and 6 bases, with 20 bases remaining between them. CDR3 bases: TGTGCCAGCAGCCTCCGGGAGCGAGGAGACCTTAATTCACCCCTCCACTTT. It codes for CASSLRERGDLNSPLHF.